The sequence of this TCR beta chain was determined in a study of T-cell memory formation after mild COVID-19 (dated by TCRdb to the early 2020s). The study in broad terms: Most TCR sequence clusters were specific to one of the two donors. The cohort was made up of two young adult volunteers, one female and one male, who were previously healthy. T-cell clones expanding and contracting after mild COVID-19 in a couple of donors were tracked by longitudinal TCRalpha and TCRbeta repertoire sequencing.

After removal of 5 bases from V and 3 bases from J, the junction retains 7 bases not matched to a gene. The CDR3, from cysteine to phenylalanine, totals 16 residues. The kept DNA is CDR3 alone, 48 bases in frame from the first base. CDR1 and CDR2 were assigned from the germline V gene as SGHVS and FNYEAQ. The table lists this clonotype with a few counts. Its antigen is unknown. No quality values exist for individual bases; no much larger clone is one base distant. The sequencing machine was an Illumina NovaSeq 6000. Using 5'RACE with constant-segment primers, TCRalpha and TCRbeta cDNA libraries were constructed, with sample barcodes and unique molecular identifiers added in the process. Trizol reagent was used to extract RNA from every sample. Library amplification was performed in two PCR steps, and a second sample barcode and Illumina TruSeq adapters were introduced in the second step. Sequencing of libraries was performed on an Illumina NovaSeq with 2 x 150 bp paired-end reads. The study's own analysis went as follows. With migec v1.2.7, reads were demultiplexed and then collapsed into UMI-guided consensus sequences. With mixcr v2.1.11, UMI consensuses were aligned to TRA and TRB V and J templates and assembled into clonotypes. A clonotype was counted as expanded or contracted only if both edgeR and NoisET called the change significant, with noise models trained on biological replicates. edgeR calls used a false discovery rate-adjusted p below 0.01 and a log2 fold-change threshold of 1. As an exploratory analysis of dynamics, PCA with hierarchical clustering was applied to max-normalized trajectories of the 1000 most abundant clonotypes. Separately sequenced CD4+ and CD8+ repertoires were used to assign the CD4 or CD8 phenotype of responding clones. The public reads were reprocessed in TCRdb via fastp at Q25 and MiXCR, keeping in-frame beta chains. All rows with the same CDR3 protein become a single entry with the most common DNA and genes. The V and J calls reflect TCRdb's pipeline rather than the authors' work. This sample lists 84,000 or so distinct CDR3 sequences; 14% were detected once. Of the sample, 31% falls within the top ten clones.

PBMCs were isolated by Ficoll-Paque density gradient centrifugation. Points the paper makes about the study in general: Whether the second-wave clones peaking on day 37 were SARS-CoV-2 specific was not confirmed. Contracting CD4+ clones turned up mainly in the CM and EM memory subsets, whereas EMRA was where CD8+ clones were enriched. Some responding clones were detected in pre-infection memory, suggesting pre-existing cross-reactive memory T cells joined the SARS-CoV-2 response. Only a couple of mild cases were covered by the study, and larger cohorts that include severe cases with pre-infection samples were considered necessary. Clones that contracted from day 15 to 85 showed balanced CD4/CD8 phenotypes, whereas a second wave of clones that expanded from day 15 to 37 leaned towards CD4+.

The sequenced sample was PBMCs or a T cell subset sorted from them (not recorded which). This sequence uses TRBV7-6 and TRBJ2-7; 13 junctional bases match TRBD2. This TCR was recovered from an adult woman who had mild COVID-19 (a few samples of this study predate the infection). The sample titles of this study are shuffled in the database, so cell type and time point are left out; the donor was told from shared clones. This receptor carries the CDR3 CASSRGLAGFNYEQYF. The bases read TGTGCCAGCAGCAGGGGACTAGCGGGATTTAACTACGAGCAGTACTTC.